This is a list of T cell receptor beta chains from one sample in a study of OX40 agonist ivuxolimab in advanced cancers. Here immunoSEQ multiplex PCR was the method, and the copy in TCRdb shows in-frame clones only, minus some. The sample lists 70,000 to 80,000 clones, just over 90% occurring once. The source was CD4+ or CD8+ T cells sorted from blood, collected in a trial of the OX40 agonist ivuxolimab. All receptors derive from an adult with an advanced solid tumor such as melanoma, head and neck, liver or kidney cancer. The CDR3 runs from the conserved cysteine through the conserved F or W. A D gene is named only where the DNA matches it firmly. Clone size is shown for a subset of rows, as once, few, many or a class of expanded clone.

TRBJ2-7	TRBV6-4	TRBD2	-	TGTGCCAGCAGGCTCCGGGACTACTCGTACGAGCAGTACTTC	CASRLRDYSYEQYF
TRBJ2-1	TRBV5-6	-	-	TGTGCCAGCAGCCCTGAGACTAGACCTAATGAACAGTTCTTC	CASSPETRPNEQFF
TRBJ1-2	TRBV25-1	-	-	TGTGCCAGCAGTGAAGATGGCTACACCTTC	CASSEDGYTF
TRBJ1-1	TRBV7-2	-	-	TGTGCCAGCAGCTTAGAGGCCAGGGATACTGAAGCTTTCTTT	CASSLEARDTEAFF
TRBJ2-7	TRBV19	TRBD2	-	TGTGCCACCTCGCTAGCGGGAGCCTACGAGCAGTACTTC	CATSLAGAYEQYF
TRBJ1-2	TRBV21-1	-	-	TGTGCCAGCAGCAGGATACGGAGGGGGAAGAGCTACACCTTC	CASSRIRRGKSYTF
TRBJ1-2	TRBV13	-	-	TGTGCCAGCAGCTTCCAAACAGACGATGGCTACACCTTC	CASSFQTDDGYTF
TRBJ2-7	TRBV7-9	-	-	TGTGCCAGCAGCGAGGGATATTCCTACGAGCAGTACTTC	CASSEGYSYEQYF
TRBJ1-2	TRBV4-3	-	-	TGCGCCAGCAGCCAACATCCCACGGGTGGAGCTAACTATGGCTACACCTTC	CASSQHPTGGANYGYTF
TRBJ2-7	TRBV5-1	-	-	TGCGCCAGCAGCTTGGAGGGGAGCGACGAGCAGTACTTC	CASSLEGSDEQYF
TRBJ2-5	TRBV19	TRBD1	once	TGTGCCAGTAGTCTCTGGACAGGGGCGGAGGAGACCCAGTACTTC	CASSLWTGAEETQYF
TRBJ1-1	TRBV19	-	-	TGTGCCAGTACCCCCGGGGGGGGAACGGCTGAAGCTTTCTTT	CASTPGGGTAEAFF
TRBJ1-4	TRBV29-1	TRBD1	-	TGCAGCGTTGGGGCCAGGGGGTCAGCTAATGAAAAACTGTTTTTT	CSVGARGSANEKLFF
TRBJ1-2	TRBV5-1	TRBD1	-	TGCGCCAGCAGATTGGGACAGGGGGCGCTTGGCTACACCTTC	CASRLGQGALGYTF
TRBJ2-7	TRBV27	-	-	TGTGCCAGCAGTCCAGGGGAAACTAACTACGAGCAGTACTTC	CASSPGETNYEQYF
TRBJ2-7	TRBV19	-	-	TGTGCCAGTAGTGCGCCCGGGACACCTTCCTACGAGCAGTACTTC	CASSAPGTPSYEQYF
TRBJ2-5	TRBV10-3	-	-	TGTGCCATCAGTACCGAGGACTACCAACAAGAGACCCAGTACTTC	CAISTEDYQQETQYF
TRBJ1-1	TRBV29-1	-	few	TGCAGCGTCGAGGGCGGACACTTCACTGAAGCTTTCTTT	CSVEGGHFTEAFF
TRBJ1-1	TRBV4-3	-	-	TGCGCCAGCAGCCGGGGGACTGAAGCTTTCTTT	CASSRGTEAFF
TRBJ2-2	TRBV11-2	-	-	TGTGCCAGCAGCCCCAATAGGGGTCAGGGAGACACCGGGGAGCTGTTTTTT	CASSPNRGQGDTGELFF
TRBJ2-7	TRBV5-1	-	-	TGCGCCAGCAGCTTGCCAGGGGAGTTCTACGAGCAGTACTTC	CASSLPGEFYEQYF
TRBJ1-1	TRBV4-1	TRBD1	-	TGCGCCAGCAGCAAGGGGGACAGGGTGGCTGAAGCTTTCTTT	CASSKGDRVAEAFF
TRBJ1-1	TRBV6-4	-	-	TGTGCCAGCAGTGAAATGGCAGGACACACTGAAGCTTTCTTT	CASSEMAGHTEAFF
TRBJ1-1	TRBV5-4	-	-	TGTGCCAGCAGCTCGGAGTTCCGCGAGGGCACTGAAGCTTTCTTT	CASSSEFREGTEAFF
TRBJ1-2	TRBV7-2	-	-	TGTGCCAGCAGCTTGCTCACAGGGAGCTATGGCTACACCTTC	CASSLLTGSYGYTF
TRBJ1-4	TRBV11-1	-	-	TGTGCCAGCAGCTTAGCGCTTGGGGGCACTAATGAAAAACTGTTTTTT	CASSLALGGTNEKLFF
TRBJ1-5	TRBV25-1	TRBD1	once	TGTGCCAGCAGTTGGACAGGGGAGGGTCAGCCCCAGCATTTT	CASSWTGEGQPQHF
TRBJ2-5	TRBV11-2	-	-	TGTGCCAGCAGCTTAAATGTTCGCTCTATCCAAGAGACCCAGTACTTC	CASSLNVRSIQETQYF
TRBJ2-7	TRBV27	TRBD2	-	TGTGCCAGCAGTACCTTATTCGGCGGGAGATACGAGCAGTACTTC	CASSTLFGGRYEQYF
TRBJ2-7	TRBV4-2	-	-	TGTGCCAGCAGCCAAGAGAATAGGGGACCCTCCGAGCAGTACTTC	CASSQENRGPSEQYF
TRBJ1-4	TRBV9	-	-	TGTGCCAGCAGCGTATTGGGGTCTTCTAATGAAAAACTGTTTTTT	CASSVLGSSNEKLFF
TRBJ2-7	TRBV2	-	few	TGTGCCAGCAGTGAATCAAGAGGACGGAATACCTACGAGCAGTACTTC	CASSESRGRNTYEQYF
TRBJ2-3	TRBV4-3	-	once	TGCGCCAGCAGCCAAGAGAGGGCAGGCGAGTTCACAGATACGCAGTATTTT	CASSQERAGEFTDTQYF
TRBJ2-1	TRBV27	-	-	TGTGCCAGCAGTCCTACGGGCTATGAGCAGTTCTTC	CASSPTGYEQFF
TRBJ2-7	TRBV27	-	-	TGTGCCAGCAGTTTAGAGGACAGAGACTACGAGCAGTACTTC	CASSLEDRDYEQYF
TRBJ1-2	TRBV6-6	-	-	TGTGCCAGCAGTTATGGGGCGGGGGGCACCGATGGCTACACCTTC	CASSYGAGGTDGYTF
TRBJ1-1	TRBV2	-	-	TGTGCCAGCAGTGGGTACCTGAACACTGAAGCTTTCTTT	CASSGYLNTEAFF
TRBJ2-7	TRBV4-1	-	-	TGCGCCAGCAGCCAAGATATCCTGGGAGCCTACGAGCAGTACTTC	CASSQDILGAYEQYF
TRBJ2-3	TRBV6-5	TRBD2	-	TGTGCCAGCAGTTACGGCGGGAGAGGGACAGATACGCAGTATTTT	CASSYGGRGTDTQYF
TRBJ2-1	TRBV6-1	-	-	TGTGCCAGCAGTGAAAGGGGGGATGAGCAGTTCTTC	CASSERGDEQFF
TRBJ2-7	TRBV5-4	-	-	TGTGCCAGCACCCAATCAGGAGTAGCCCACGAGCAGTACTTC	CASTQSGVAHEQYF
TRBJ2-1	TRBV6-5	TRBD1	-	TGTGCCAGCAGCCCCGGGACAGGGGGGTATGAGCAGTTCTTC	CASSPGTGGYEQFF
TRBJ2-1	TRBV7-2	-	few	TGTGCCAGCAGCTTCCACGAGGGACGCGAGCAGTTCTTC	CASSFHEGREQFF
TRBJ2-7	TRBV14	-	-	TGTGCCAGCAGCCAAAAGGCTAGCGATACCTACGAGCAGTACTTC	CASSQKASDTYEQYF
TRBJ2-3	TRBV7-3	TRBD2	-	TGTGCCAGCAGCTTATCGGGGGGTATGGGCACAGATACGCAGTATTTT	CASSLSGGMGTDTQYF
TRBJ1-1	TRBV28	-	-	TGTGCCAGCAGCCCATCCTCGGCTGAAGCTTTCTTT	CASSPSSAEAFF
TRBJ1-2	TRBV5-8	-	-	TGTGCCAGCAGCTTGGTTGGGATTCCGAGGGATGGCTACACCTTC	CASSLVGIPRDGYTF
TRBJ2-7	TRBV5-4	-	-	TGTGCCAGCATTGGGGGTGATTCGAGCGAGCAGTACTTC	CASIGGDSSEQYF